The 2 T cell receptor beta chains below come from one sample, sequenced in a study of T cells expressing NK-cell markers. TCRdb reprocessed the 5' RACE reads and stores each CDR3 protein as one record, lacking DNA. This listing includes about half a million distinct CDR3 sequences. Sequenced input: blood T cells: a sorted CD56 or NKG2C T cell subset, CD4+ or CD8+ T cells, or bulk PBMC T cells (not recorded which). These TCRs come from a woman aged 50 to 60 in good health.

The chain carries TRBV11-1 and TRBJ1-5; TCRdb's D gene call, TRBD1, goes unchecked for lack of DNA. This CDR3 has 13 residues. Germline CDR1 is SGHAT and CDR2 is FQDESV (reference sequence). This chain's CDR3 is CASSAGGGQPQHF.

This chain links TRBV12-3 or TRBV12-4 with TRBJ2-5; the D call of TRBD2 rests on TCRdb alone, since no DNA is present to check it. This CDR3 is built from 13 residues. CDR3 sequence reads: CASSPAGVETQYF.